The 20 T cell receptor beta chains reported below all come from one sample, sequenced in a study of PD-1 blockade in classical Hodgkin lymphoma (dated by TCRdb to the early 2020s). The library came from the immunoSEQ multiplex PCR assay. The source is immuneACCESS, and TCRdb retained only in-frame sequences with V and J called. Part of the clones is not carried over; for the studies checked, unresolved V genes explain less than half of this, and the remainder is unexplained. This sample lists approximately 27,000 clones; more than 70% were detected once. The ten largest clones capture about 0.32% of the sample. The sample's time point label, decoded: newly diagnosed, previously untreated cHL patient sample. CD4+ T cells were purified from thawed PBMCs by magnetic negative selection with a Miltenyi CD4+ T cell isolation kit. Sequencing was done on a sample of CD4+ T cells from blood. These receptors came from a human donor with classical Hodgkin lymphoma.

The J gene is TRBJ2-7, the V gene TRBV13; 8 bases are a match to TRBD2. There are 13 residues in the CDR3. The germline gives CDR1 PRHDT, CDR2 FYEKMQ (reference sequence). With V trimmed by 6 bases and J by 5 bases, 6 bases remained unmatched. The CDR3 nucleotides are TGTGCCAGCAGTCGACTAGCGATCGACGAGCAGTACTTC. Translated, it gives CASSRLAIDEQYF.

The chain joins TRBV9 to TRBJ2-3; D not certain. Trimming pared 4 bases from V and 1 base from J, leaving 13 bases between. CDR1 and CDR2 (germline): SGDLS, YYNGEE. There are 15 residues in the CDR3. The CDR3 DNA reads TGTGCCAGCAGCACCCGTCCCTGGGGCACAGATACGCAGTATTTT. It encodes CASSTRPWGTDTQYF.

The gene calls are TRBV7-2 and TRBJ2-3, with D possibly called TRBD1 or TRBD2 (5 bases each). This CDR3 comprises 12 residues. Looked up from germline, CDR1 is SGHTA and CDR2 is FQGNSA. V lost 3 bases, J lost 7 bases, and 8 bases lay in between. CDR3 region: CASSFEGYTQYF. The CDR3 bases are TGTGCCAGCAGCTTCGAGGGGTATACGCAGTATTTT.

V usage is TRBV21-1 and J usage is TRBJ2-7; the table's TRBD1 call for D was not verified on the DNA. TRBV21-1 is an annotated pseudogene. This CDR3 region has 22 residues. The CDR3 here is CASSKGGRGTGVNNDHTYEQYF. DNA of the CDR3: TGTGCCAGCAGCAAAGGGGGAAGGGGGACAGGGGTCAACAATGACCATACCTACGAGCAGTACTTC.

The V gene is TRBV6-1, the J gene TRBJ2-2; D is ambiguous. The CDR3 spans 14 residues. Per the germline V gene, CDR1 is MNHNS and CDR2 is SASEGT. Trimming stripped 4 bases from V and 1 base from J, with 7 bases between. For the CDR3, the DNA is TGTGCCAGCAGTGGAAGAGGGAACACCGGGGAGCTGTTTTTT. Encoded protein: CASSGRGNTGELFF.

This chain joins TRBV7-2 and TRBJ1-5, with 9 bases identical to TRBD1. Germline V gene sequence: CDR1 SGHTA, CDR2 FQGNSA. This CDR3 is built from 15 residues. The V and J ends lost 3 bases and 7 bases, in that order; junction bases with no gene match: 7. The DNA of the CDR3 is TGTGCCAGCAGCTTCCGGGACAGGGATGGGCAGCCCCAGCATTTT. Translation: CASSFRDRDGQPQHF.

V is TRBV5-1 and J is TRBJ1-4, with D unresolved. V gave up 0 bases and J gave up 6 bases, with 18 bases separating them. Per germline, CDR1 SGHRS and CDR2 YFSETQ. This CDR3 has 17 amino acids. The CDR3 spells CASSLEAPGTGDEKLFF. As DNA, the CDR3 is TGCGCCAGCAGCTTGGAGGCCCCAGGTACTGGAGATGAAAAACTGTTTTTT.

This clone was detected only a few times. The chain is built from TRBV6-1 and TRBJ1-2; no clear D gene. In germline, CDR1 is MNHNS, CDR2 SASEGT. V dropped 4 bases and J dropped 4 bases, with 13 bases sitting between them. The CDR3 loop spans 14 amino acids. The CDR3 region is CASSAGGRSYGYTF. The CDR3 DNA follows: TGTGCCAGCAGTGCGGGCGGACGATCCTATGGCTACACCTTC.

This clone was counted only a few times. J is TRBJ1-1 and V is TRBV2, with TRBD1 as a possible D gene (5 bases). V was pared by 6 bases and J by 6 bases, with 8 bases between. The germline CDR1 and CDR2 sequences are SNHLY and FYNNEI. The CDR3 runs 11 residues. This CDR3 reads CASRRGPEAFF. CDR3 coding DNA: TGTGCCAGCAGGAGGGGTCCTGAAGCTTTCTTT.

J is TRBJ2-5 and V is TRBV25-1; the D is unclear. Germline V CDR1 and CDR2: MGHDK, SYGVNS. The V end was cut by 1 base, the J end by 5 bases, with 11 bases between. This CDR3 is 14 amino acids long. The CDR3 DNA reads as TGTGCCAGCAGTGAATTCATAGGGCAGGAGACCCAGTACTTC. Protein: CASSEFIGQETQYF.

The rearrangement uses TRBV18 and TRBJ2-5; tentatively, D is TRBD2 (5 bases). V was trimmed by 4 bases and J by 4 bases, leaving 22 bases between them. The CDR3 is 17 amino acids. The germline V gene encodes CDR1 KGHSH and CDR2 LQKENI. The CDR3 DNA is TGTGCCAGCTCACTGCTCCGGGGAACGGCGGGCCGAGAGACCCAGTACTTC. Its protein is CASSLLRGTAGRETQYF. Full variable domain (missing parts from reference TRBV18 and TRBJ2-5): NAGVMQNPRHLVRRRGQEARLRCSPMKGHSHVYWYRQLPEEGLKFMVYLQKENIIDESGMPKERFSAEFPKEGPSILRIQQVVRGDSAAYFCASSLLRGTAGRETQYFGPGTRLLVL.

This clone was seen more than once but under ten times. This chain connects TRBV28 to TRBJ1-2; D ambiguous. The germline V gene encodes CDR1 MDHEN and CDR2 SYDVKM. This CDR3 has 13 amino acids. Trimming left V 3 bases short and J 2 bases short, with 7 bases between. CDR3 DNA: TGTGCCAGCAGTTTCACAGTAAACTATGGCTACACCTTC. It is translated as CASSFTVNYGYTF.

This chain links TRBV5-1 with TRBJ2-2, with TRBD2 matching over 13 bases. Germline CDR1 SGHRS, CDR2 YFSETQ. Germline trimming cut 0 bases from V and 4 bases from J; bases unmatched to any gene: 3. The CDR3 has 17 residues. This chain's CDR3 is CASSLGLAGGPTGELFF. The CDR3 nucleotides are TGCGCCAGCAGCTTGGGACTAGCGGGAGGTCCCACCGGGGAGCTGTTTTTT.

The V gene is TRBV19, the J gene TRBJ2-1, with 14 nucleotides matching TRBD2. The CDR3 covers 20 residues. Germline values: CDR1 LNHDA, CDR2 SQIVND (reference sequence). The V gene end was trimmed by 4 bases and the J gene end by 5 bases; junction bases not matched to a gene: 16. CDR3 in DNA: TGTGCCAGTAGTACCTCTCGACTAGCGGGAGGGCCGGGTTCAAACAATGAGCAGTTCTTC. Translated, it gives CASSTSRLAGGPGSNNEQFF. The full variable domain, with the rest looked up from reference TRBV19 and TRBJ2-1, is DGGITQSPKYLFRKEGQNVTLSCEQNLNHDAMYWYRQDPGQGLRLIYYSQIVNDFQKGDIAEGYSVSREKKESFPLTVTSAQKNPTAFYLCASSTSRLAGGPGSNNEQFFGPGTRLTVL.

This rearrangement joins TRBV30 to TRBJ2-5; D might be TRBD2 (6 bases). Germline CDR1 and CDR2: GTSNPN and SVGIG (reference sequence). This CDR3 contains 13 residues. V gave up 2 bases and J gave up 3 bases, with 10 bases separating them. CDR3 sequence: CAWSLVAEETQYF. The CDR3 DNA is TGTGCCTGGAGTTTGGTAGCGGAAGAGACCCAGTACTTC.

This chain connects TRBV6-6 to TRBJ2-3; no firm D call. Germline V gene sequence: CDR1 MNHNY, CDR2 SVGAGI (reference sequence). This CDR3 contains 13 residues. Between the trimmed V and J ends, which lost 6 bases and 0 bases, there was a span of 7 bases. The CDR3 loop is CASRGLSTDTQYF. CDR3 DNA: TGTGCCAGCAGAGGGCTTAGCACAGATACGCAGTATTTT.

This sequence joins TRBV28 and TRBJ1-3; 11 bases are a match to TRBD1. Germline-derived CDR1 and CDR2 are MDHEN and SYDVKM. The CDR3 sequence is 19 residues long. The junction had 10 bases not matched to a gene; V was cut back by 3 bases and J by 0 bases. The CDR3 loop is CASSFLGQGARHSGNTIYF. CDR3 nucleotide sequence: TGTGCCAGCAGTTTCCTCGGACAGGGGGCCCGACACTCTGGAAACACCATATATTTT.

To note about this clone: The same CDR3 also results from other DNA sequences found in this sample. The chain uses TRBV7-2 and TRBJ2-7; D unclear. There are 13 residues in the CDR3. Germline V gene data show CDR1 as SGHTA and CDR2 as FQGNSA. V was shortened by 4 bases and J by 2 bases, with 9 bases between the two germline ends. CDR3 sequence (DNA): TGTGCCAGCAGCTCCCCCGGGCCCTACGAGCAGTACTTC. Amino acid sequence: CASSSPGPYEQYF.

The CDR3: CATSRDSGREQFF. CDR3 nucleotides: TGTGCCACCAGCAGAGATTCGGGACGTGAGCAGTTCTTC. The chain employs TRBV15 and TRBJ2-1; D is tentatively TRBD1 or TRBD2 (5 bases each). The CDR3 has 13 amino acids. V shed 0 bases and J shed 9 bases, with 9 bases lying between them. The germline CDR1 and CDR2 sequences are LNHNV and YYDKDF (reference sequence).

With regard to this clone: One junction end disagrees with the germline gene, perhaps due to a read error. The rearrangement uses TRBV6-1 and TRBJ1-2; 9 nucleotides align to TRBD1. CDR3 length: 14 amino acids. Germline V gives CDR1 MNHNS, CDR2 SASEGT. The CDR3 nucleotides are TGTGCCAGCAGAGAAGGGACAGGGAACTATGGCTACACCTTC. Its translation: CASREGTGNYGYTF.